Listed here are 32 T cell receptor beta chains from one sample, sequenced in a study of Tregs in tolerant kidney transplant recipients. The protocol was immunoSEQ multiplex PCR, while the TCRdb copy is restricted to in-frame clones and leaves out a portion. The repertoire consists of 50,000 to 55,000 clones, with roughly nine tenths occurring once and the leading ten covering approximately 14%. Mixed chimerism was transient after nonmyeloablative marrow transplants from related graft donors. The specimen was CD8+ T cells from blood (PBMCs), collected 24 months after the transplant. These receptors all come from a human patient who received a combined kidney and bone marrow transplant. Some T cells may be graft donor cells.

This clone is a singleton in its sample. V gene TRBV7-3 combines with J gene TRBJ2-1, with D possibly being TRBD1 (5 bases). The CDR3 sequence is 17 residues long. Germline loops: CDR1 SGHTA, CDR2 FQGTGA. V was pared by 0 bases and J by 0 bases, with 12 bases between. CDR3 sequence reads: CASSLTSRQGSYNEQFF. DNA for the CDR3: TGTGCCAGCAGCTTAACGAGTCGGCAGGGCTCCTACAATGAGCAGTTCTTC.

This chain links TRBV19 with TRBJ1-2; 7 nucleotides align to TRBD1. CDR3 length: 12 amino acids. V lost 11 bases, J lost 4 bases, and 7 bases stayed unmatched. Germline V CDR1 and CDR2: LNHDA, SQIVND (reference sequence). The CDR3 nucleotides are TGTGCCGCTGGACCAGGGGGCTATGGCTACACCTTC. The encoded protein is CAAGPGGYGYTF. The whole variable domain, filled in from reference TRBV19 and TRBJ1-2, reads DGGITQSPKYLFRKEGQNVTLSCEQNLNHDAMYWYRQDPGQGLRLIYYSQIVNDFQKGDIAEGYSVSREKKESFPLTVTSAQKNPTAFYLCAAGPGGYGYTFGSGTRLTVV.

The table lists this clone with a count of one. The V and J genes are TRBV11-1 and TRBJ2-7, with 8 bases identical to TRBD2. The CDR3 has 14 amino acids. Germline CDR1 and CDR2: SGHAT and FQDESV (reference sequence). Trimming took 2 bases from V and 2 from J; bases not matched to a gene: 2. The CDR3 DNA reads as TGTGCCAGCAGCTTAAGCGGGAGTACCTACGAGCAGTACTTC. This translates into CASSLSGSTYEQYF.

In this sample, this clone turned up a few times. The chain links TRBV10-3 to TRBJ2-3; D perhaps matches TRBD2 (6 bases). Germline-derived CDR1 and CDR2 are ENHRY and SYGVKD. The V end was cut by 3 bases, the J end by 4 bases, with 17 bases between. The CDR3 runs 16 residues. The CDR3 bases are TGTGCCATCAGTGATATTCCGGGATCTAGCGCAGATACGCAGTATTTT. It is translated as CAISDIPGSSADTQYF.

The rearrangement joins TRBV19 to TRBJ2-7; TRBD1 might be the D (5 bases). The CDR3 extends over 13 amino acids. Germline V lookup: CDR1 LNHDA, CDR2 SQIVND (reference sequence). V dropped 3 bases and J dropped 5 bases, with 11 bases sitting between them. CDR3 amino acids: CASSIRGQNEQYF. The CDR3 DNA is TGTGCCAGTAGTATTAGGGGTCAGAACGAGCAGTACTTC.

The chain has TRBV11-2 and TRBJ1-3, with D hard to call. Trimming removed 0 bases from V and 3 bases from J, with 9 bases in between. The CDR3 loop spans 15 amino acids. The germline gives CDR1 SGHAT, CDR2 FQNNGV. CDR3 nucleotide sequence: TGTGCCAGCAGCTTAGAACCGACTTTTGGAAACACCATATATTTT. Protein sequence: CASSLEPTFGNTIYF.

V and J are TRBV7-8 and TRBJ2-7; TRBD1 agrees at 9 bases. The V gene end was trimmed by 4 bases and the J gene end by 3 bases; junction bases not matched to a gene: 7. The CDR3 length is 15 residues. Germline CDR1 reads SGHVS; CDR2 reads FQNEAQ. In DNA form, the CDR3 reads TGTGCCAGCAGCTCTGGACAGGGGCCTTACTACGAGCAGTACTTC. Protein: CASSSGQGPYYEQYF.

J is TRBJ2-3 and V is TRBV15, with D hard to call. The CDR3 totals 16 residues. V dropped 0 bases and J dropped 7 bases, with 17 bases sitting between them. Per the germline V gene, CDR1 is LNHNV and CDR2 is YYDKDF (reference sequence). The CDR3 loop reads CATSRDAGIRVNTQYF. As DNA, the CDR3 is TGTGCCACCAGCAGAGACGCAGGAATCCGTGTAAATACGCAGTATTTT.

CDR3 sequence reads: CASSLTLGLAFQETQYF. CDR3 in DNA: TGTGCCAGCAGTTTGACCCTAGGGCTAGCCTTCCAAGAGACCCAGTACTTC. The J gene is TRBJ2-5, the V gene TRBV27; D is possibly TRBD2 (5 bases). Trimming removed 3 bases at V and 1 base at J, with 18 bases between. This CDR3 is built from 17 residues. Germline values: CDR1 MNHEY, CDR2 SMNVEV (reference sequence).

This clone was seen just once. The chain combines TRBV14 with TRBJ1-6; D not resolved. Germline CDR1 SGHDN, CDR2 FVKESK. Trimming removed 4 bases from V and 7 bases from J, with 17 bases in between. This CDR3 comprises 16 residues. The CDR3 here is CASSRPSIAWNSPLHF. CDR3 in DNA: TGTGCCAGCAGCCGCCCCTCTATCGCGTGGAATTCACCCCTCCACTTT.

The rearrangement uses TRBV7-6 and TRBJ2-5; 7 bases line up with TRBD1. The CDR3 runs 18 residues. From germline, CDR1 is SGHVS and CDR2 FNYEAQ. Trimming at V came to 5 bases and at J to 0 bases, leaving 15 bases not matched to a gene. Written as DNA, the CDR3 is TGTGCCAGCAGCGGGACGTACGGGGCCGGGACAGACCAAGAGACCCAGTACTTC. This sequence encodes CASSGTYGAGTDQETQYF.

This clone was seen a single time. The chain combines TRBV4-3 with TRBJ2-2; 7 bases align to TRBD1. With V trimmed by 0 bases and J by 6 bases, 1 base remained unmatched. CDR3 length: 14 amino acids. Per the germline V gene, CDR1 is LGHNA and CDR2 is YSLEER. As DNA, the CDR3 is TGCGCCAGCAGCCAAGATGGGACAGCCGGGGAGCTGTTTTTT. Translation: CASSQDGTAGELFF.

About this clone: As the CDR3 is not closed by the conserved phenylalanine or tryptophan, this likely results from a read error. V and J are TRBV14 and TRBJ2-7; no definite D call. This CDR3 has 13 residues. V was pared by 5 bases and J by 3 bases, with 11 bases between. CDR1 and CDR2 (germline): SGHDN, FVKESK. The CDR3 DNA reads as TGTGCCAGCAGCACCTGGACGGACTACGAGCAGTACCTC. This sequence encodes CASSTWTDYEQYL.

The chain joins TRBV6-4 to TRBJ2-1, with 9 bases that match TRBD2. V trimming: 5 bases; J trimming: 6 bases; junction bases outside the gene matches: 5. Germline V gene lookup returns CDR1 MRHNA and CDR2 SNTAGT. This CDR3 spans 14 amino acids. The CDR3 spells CASSPSSGGNEQFF. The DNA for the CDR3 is TGTGCCAGCAGTCCAAGTAGCGGGGGCAATGAGCAGTTCTTC.

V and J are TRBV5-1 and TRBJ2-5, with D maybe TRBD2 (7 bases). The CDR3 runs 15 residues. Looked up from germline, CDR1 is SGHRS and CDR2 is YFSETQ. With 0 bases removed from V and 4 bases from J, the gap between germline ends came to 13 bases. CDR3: CASSLAGGPSETQYF. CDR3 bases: TGCGCCAGCAGCTTGGCGGGGGGCCCTTCAGAGACCCAGTACTTC.

The CDR3: CASSPNLAGQGANGNTIYF. The CDR3 DNA sequence: TGTGCCAGCAGCCCAAACCTTGCGGGACAGGGGGCTAATGGAAACACCATATATTTT. The chain uses TRBV14 and TRBJ1-3, with 12 bases matching TRBD1. The V gene end was trimmed by 4 bases and the J gene end by 3 bases; junction bases not matched to a gene: 13. The CDR3 is 19 amino acids. From germline, CDR1 is SGHDN and CDR2 FVKESK.

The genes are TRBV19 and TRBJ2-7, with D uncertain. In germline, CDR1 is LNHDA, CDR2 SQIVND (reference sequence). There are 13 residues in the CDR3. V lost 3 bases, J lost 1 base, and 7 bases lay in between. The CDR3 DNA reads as TGTGCCAGTAGTATTAGACTGTCCTACGAGCAGTACTTC. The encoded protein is CASSIRLSYEQYF.

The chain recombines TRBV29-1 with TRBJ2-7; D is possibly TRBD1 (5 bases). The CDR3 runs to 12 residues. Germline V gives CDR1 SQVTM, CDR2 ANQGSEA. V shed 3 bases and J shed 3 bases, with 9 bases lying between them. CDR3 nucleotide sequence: TGCAGCGTTGAGGCAGGGCACTACGAGCAGTACTTC. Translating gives CSVEAGHYEQYF.

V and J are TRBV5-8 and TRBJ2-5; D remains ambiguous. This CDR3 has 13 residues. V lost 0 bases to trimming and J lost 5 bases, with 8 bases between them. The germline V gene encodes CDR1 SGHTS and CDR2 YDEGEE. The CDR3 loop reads CASSLVLGETQYF. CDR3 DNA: TGTGCCAGCAGCTTGGTTCTCGGGGAGACCCAGTACTTC. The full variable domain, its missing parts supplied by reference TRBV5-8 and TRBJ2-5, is EAGVTQSPTHLIKTRGQQATLRCSPISGHTSVYWYQQALGLGLQFLLWYDEGEERNRGNFPPRFSGRQFPNYSSELNVNALELEDSALYLCASSLVLGETQYFGPGTRLLVL.

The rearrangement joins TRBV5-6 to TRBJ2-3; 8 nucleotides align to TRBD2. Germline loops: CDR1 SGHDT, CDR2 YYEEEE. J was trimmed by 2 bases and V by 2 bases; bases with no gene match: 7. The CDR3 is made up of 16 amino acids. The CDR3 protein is CASSFGLRGDTDTQYF. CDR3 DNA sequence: TGTGCCAGCAGCTTCGGTTTGCGGGGGGACACAGATACGCAGTATTTT.

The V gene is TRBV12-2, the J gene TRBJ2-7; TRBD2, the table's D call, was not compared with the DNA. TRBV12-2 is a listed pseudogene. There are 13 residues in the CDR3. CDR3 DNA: TGTGCAACCCTGCGGGGGTCGGGGAACGAGCAGTACTTC. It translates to CATLRGSGNEQYF.

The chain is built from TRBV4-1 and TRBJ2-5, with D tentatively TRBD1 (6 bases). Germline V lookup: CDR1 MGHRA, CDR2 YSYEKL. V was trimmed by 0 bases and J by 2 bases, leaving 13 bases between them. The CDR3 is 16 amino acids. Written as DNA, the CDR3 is TGCGCCAGCAGCCAAGATCCCGCCCAGGGGCAAGAGACCCAGTACTTC. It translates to CASSQDPAQGQETQYF.

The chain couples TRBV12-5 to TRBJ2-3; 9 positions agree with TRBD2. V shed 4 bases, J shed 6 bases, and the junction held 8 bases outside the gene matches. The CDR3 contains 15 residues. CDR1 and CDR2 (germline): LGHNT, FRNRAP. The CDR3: CASGYVAGAWDTQYF. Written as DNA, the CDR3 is TGTGCTAGTGGTTACGTAGCGGGAGCGTGGGATACGCAGTATTTT. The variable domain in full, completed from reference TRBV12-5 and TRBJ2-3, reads DARVTQTPRHKVTEMGQEVTMRCQPILGHNTVFWYRQTMMQGLELLAYFRNRAPLDDSGMPKDRFSAEMPDATLATLKIQPSEPRDSAVYFCASGYVAGAWDTQYFGPGTRLTVL.

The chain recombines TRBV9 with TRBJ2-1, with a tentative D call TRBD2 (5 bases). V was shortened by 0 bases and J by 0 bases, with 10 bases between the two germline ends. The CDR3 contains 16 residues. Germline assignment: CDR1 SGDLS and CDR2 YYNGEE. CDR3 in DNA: TGTGCCAGCAGCGTAGTGGAGCGGATCTCCTACAATGAGCAGTTCTTC. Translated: CASSVVERISYNEQFF.

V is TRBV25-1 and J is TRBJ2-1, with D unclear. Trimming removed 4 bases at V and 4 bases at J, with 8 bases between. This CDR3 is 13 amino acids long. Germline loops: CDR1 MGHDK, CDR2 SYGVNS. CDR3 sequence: CASSVQVYNEQFF. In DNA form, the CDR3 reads TGTGCCAGCAGTGTTCAGGTTTACAATGAGCAGTTCTTC. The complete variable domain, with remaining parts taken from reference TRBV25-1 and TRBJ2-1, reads EADIYQTPRYLVIGTGKKITLECSQTMGHDKMYWYQQDPGMELHLIHYSYGVNSTEKGDLSSESTVSRIRTEHFPLTLESARPSHTSQYLCASSVQVYNEQFFGPGTRLTVL.

In DNA, the CDR3 is TGTGCCAGCAGTGAAGGAACGGAAACAGGGGCCTACACCGGGGAGCTGTTTTTT. Translating gives CASSEGTETGAYTGELFF. This chain connects TRBV2 to TRBJ2-2, with 7 nucleotides matching TRBD1. The V segment lost 1 base and the J segment 3 bases; nucleotides outside the gene matches: 11. CDR1 is SNHLY, CDR2 FYNNEI, per germline. The CDR3 runs to 18 residues.

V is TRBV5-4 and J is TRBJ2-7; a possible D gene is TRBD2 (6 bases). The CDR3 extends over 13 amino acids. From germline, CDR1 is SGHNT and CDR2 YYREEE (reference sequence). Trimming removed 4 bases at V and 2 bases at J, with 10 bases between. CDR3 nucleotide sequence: TGTGCCAGCAGCCCAGGAGGGCCCTACGAGCAGTACTTC. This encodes CASSPGGPYEQYF.

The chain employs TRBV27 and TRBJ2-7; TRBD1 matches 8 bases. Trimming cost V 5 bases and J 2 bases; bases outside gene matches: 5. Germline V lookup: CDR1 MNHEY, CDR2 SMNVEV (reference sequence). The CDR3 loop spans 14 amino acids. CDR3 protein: CASSQGQVTYEQYF. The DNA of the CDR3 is TGTGCCAGCAGTCAGGGACAGGTAACCTACGAGCAGTACTTC.

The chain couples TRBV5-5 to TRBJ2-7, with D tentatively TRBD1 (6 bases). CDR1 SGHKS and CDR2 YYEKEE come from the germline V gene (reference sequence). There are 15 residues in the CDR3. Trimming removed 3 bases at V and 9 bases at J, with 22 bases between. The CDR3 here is CASSSQVGASTWQYF. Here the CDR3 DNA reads TGTGCCAGCAGCTCCCAGGTGGGGGCTTCGACCTGGCAGTACTTC.

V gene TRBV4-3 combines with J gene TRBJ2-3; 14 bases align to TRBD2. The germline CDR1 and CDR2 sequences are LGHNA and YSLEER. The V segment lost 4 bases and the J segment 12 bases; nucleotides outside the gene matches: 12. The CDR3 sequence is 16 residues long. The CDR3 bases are TGCGCCAGCAGCCTATGGACCGGGACTAGCGGGGGCCGACAGTATTTT. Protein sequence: CASSLWTGTSGGRQYF.

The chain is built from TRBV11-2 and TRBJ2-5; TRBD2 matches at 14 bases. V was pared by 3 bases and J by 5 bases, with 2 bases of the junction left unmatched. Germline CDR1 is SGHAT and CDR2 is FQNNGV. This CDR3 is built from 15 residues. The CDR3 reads CASSLWTSGGETQYF. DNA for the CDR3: TGTGCCAGCAGCTTGTGGACTAGCGGGGGGGAGACCCAGTACTTC.

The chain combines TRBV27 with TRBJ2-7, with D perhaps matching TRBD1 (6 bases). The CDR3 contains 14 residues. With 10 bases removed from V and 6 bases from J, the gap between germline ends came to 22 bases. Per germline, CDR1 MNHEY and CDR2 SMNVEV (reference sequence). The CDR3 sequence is CAIAPGTRLGEQYF. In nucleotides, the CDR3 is TGTGCCATCGCCCCCGGGACACGGCTGGGCGAGCAGTACTTC.